The sequence of this T cell receptor (beta chain) was determined in a study of blood T cell repertoires in COVID-19. Overall study context: Both acute and convalescent COVID-19 samples were obtained from the United States, Italy and Spain. T cells, B-cell-depleted T cells, or PBMCs supplied cDNA or gDNA.

As originally analysed: From reference gene primer amplification, estimates of nucleated cell counts were derived. Using immunoSEQ multiplex PCR, the repertoire was profiled, and TCRdb retains in-frame clones only, with some absent. V, J and clone size were drawn from that table, and D and trimming were deduced from the DNA. The sample holds some 190,000 clones; more than 80% are singletons and the top ten take 6.5% to 10%. The sequence was collected from a woman aged 60-70 years with acute or convalescent COVID-19. Input material: peripheral blood.

Here the CDR3 reads CATDTSNTGELFF. As DNA, the CDR3 is TGTGCCACAGACACATCGAACACCGGGGAGCTGTTTTTT. The chain links TRBV28 to TRBJ2-2; D is unclear. Trimming took 10 bases from V and 0 from J, leaving 9 bases between them. The germline gives CDR1 MDHEN, CDR2 SYDVKM. The CDR3 has 13 amino acids.